The following is a T cell receptor beta chain sequence with its context. This sample stems from a study of blood T cell repertoires in COVID-19. As for the study in general: PBMCs, B-cell-depleted T cells, or T cells were the source of the cDNA or gDNA that made up the material.

Germline V CDR1 and CDR2: SGDLS, YYNGEE. J lost 7 bases, V lost 0 bases, and 3 bases had no gene match. The CDR3 has 14 amino acids. Per the authors' pipeline: Amplified reference gene primers provided the basis for estimating nucleated cell counts. The method was immunoSEQ multiplex PCR; TCRdb's version includes in-frame clones alone and lacks a portion of them. V, J and clone size are taken as reported in that table, and D and trimming were inferred from the DNA itself. Of more than 85,000 clones in the sample, almost 80% are singletons; the top ten hold approximately 9.6%. The sample consisted of peripheral blood. This sequence was found in a man between 60 and 70 years old with active or convalescent COVID-19. This sequence joins TRBV9 and TRBJ1-4, with 7 nucleotides matching TRBD1. This CDR3 reads CASSVGQGGEKLFF. CDR3 DNA: TGTGCCAGCAGCGTAGGACAGGGTGGTGAAAAACTGTTTTTT.